This T cell receptor (beta chain) was captured by sequencing in a study of identical twins. After template switching added a universal primer site, the resulting cDNA carried unique molecular identifiers. MiXCR, applied by TCRdb to the 5' RACE reads, yields one record per CDR3 protein. The table has under 300,000 distinct CDR3 sequences, 6.5% to 8% seen once. This clonotype was found a few times. The antigen remains unidentified. Trimming pared 8 bases from V and 4 bases from J, leaving 21 bases between. This CDR3 has 15 amino acids. Germline CDR1 is ENHRY and CDR2 is SYGVKD. Study-level findings and limits: Researchers reported weaker excess twin sharing in beta out-of-frame sequences.

These data are also associated with another study on T cells expressing NK-cell markers.

Sequenced input: CD8+ T cells sorted from blood. The chain couples TRBV10-3 to TRBJ2-7; no clear D gene. This TCR was recovered from a woman under 30 in good health. CDR3 amino acids: CAILSVRGPLYEQYF. The CDR3 DNA is TGTGCCATCCTCTCGGTCCGAGGACCCCTATACGAGCAGTACTTC.